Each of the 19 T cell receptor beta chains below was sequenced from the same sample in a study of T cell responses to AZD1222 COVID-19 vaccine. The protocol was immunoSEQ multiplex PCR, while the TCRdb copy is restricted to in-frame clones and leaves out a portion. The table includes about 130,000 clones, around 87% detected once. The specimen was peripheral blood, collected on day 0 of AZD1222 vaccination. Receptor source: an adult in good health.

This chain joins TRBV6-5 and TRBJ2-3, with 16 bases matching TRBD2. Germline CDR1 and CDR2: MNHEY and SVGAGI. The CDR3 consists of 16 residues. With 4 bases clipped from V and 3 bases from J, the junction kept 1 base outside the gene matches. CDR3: CASSWGLAGGTDTQYF. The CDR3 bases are TGTGCCAGCAGTTGGGGACTAGCGGGGGGGACAGATACGCAGTATTTT.

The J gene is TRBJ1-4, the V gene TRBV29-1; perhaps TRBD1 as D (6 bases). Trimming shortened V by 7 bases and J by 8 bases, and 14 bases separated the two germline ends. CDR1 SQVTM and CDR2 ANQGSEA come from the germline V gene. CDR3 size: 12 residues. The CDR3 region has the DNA TGCAGCGCCCTAGGGGACACAGAAAAACTGTTTTTT. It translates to CSALGDTEKLFF.

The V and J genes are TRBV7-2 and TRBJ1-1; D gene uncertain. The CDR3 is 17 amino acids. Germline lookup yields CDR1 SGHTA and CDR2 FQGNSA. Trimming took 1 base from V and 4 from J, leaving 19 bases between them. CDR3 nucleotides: TGTGCCAGCAGCTTAGGGGCAGGACGGCTGTTGCGCACTGAAGCTTTCTTT. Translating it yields CASSLGAGRLLRTEAFF. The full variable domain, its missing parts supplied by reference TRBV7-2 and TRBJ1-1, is GAGVSQSPSNKVTEKGKDVELRCDPISGHTALYWYRQSLGQGLEFLIYFQGNSAPDKSGLPSDRFSAERTGGSVSTLTIQRTQQEDSAVYLCASSLGAGRLLRTEAFFGQGTRLTVV.

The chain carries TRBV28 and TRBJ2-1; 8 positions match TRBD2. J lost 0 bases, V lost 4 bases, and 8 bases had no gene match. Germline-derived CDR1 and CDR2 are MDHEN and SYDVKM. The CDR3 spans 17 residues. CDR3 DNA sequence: TGTGCCAGCAGTTCCCGCACTAGCGGCAGCTCCTACAATGAGCAGTTCTTC. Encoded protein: CASSSRTSGSSYNEQFF.

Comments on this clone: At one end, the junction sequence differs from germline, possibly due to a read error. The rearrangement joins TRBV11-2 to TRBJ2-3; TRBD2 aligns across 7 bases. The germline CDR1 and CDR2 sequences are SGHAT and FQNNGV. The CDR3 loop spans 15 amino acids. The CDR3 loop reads CAGSWNAGESDTQYF. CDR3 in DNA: TGTGCCGGCAGCTGGAACGCGGGAGAATCAGATACGCAGTATTTT.

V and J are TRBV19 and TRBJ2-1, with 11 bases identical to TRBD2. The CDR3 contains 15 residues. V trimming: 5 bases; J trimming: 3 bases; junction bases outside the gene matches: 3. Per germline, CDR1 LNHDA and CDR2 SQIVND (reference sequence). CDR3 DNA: TGTGCCAGTAGTGCCGGGACTAGCGGCTACAATGAGCAGTTCTTC. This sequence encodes CASSAGTSGYNEQFF.

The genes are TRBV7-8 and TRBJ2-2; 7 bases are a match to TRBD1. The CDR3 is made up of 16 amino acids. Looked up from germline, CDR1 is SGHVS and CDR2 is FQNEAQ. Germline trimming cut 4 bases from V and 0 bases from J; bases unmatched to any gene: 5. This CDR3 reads CASSSLTGTNTGELFF. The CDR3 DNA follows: TGTGCCAGCAGCTCCCTGACAGGGACGAACACCGGGGAGCTGTTTTTT.

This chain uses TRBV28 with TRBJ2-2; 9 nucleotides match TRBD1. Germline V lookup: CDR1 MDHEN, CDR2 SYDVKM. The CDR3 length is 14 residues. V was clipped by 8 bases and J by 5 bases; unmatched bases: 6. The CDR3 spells CASWRDRETGELFF. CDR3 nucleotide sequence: TGTGCCAGCTGGCGGGACAGGGAGACCGGGGAGCTGTTTTTT.

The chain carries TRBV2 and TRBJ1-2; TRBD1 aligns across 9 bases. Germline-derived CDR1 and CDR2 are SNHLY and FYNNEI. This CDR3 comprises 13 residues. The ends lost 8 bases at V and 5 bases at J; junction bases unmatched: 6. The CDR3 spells CASGGTGSYGYTF. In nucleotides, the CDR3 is TGTGCCAGCGGGGGGACAGGGTCTTATGGCTACACCTTC.

The CDR3 DNA is TGTGCCAGCAGCTTCCCCCCCGGGACACCCAAGGGAGGCACTGAAGCTTTCTTT. This codes for CASSFPPGTPKGGTEAFF. The rearrangement joins TRBV5-5 to TRBJ1-1; maybe TRBD1 (6 bases). Germline CDR1 is SGHKS and CDR2 is YYEKEE (reference sequence). The CDR3 is 18 amino acids. Trimming stripped 2 bases from V and 4 bases from J, with 24 bases between.

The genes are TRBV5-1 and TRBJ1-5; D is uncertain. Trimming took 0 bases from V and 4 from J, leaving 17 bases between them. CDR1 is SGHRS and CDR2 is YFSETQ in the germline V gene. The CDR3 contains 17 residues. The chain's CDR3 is CASSLDGDPDKNQPQHF. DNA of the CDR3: TGCGCCAGCAGCTTGGATGGGGATCCGGATAAGAATCAGCCCCAGCATTTT.

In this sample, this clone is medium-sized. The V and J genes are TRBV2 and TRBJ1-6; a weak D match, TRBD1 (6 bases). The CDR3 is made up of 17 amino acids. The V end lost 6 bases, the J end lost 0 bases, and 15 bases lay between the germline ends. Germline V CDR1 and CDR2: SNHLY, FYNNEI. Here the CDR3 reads CASRSDRSSSYNSPLHF. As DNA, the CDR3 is TGTGCCAGCAGAAGTGACAGGTCGAGCTCCTATAATTCACCCCTCCACTTT. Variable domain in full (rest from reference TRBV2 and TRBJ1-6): EPEVTQTPSHQVTQMGQEVILRCVPISNHLYFYWYRQILGQKVEFLVSFYNNEISEKSEIFDDQFSVERPDGSNFTLKIRSTKLEDSAMYFCASRSDRSSSYNSPLHFGNGTRLTVT.

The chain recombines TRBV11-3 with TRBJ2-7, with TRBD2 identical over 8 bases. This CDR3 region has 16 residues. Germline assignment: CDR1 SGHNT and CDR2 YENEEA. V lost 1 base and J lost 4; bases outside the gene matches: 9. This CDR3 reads CASSLVRAGAQYEQYF. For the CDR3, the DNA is TGTGCCAGCAGCTTAGTGCGAGCGGGAGCTCAGTACGAGCAGTACTTC.

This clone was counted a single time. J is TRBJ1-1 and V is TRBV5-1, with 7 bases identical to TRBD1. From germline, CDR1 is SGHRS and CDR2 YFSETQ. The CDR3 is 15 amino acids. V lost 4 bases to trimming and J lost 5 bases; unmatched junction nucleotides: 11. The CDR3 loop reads CASSALAGGRTEAFF. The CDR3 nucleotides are TGCGCCAGCAGCGCGCTAGCAGGGGGAAGGACTGAAGCTTTCTTT.

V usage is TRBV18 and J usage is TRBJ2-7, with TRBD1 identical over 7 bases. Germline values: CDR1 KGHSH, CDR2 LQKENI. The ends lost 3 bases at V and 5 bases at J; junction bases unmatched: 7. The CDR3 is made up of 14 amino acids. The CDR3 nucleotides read TGTGCCAGCTCACCGACAGGGATAAGGAACGAGCAGTACTTC. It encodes CASSPTGIRNEQYF.

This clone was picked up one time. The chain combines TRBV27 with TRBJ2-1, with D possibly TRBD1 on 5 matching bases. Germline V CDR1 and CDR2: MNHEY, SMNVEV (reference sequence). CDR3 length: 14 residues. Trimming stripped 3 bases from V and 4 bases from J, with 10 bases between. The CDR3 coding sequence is TGTGCCAGCAGTTTCGACAGAAGATACAATGAGCAGTTCTTC. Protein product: CASSFDRRYNEQFF.

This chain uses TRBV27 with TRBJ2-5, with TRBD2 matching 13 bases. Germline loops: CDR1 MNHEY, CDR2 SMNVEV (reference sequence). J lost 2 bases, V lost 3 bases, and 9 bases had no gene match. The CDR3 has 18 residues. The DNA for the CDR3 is TGTGCCAGCAGTTTGGTTTGGACTAGCGGGAGAGCGCAAGAGACCCAGTACTTC. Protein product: CASSLVWTSGRAQETQYF.

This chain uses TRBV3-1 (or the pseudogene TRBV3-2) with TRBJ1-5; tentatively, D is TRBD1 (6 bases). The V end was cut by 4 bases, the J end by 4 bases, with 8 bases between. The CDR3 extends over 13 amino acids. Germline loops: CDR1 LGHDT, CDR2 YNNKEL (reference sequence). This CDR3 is CASSPGQNQPQHF. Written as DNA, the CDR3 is TGTGCCAGCAGCCCGGGACAAAATCAGCCCCAGCATTTT.

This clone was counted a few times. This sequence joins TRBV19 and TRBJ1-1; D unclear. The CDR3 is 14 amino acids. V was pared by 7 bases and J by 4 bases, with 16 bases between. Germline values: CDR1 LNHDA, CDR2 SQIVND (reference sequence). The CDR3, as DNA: TGTGCCAGTACCCTGGGAATCTTGGGCACTGAAGCTTTCTTT. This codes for CASTLGILGTEAFF.